This T cell receptor (beta chain) was captured by sequencing in a study of cytomegalovirus exposure and HLA in healthy donors. Though probably carrying unrecorded immune exposures, donors were nominally healthy at sampling. Overall study results and limits: A later analysis reportedly identified an Asian-associated ancestry cluster as carrying fewer N-insertions than the roughly 720-donor mean. The study flagged 150 to 200 TCR beta chains as cytomegalovirus-associated.

Notes on this clone: The antigen remains unidentified.

PCR used 60 Vbeta primers and 13 Jbeta primers. Method: immunoSEQ multiplex PCR; TCRdb's copy keeps in-frame clones and lacks some. This table has about 180,000 clones, around 78% appearing once. Looked up from germline, CDR1 is MNHEY and CDR2 is SMNVEV (reference sequence). With V trimmed by 8 bases and J by 6 bases, 13 bases remained unmatched. The CDR3 consists of 16 residues. The genes are TRBV27 and TRBJ1-5; 10 bases map to TRBD1. Source material: PBMCs. This TCR derives from a young man in good health and CMV-seronegative. CDR3 nucleotides: TGTGCCAGCTCCAAATCCGGGACAGGGGATCGTCAGCCCCAGCATTTT. Encoded protein: CASSKSGTGDRQPQHF.